This T cell receptor (beta chain) was captured in a study of blood T cell repertoires in COVID-19. Study context: Samples came from the United States, Italy and Spain, spanning acute and convalescent COVID-19. The analysed material was cDNA or gDNA that came from T cells, B-cell-depleted T cells, or PBMCs.

Per the authors' pipeline: Nucleated cell number was recorded as an estimate derived from reference gene primer amplification. This table comes from immunoSEQ multiplex PCR, and its TCRdb copy is limited to in-frame clones, with some not included. V and J calls and clone size are copied from that table; D and trimming were computed from the DNA. Counted here are 150,000 or so clones, roughly 89% occurring once; the ten biggest clones make up roughly 0.51%. Unmatched junction bases numbered 1, after V lost 0 bases and J lost 6 bases. The CDR3 spans 13 residues. Germline values: CDR1 SGHRS, CDR2 YFSETQ.

This receptor was obtained from a man aged 45-60 years with acute or convalescent COVID-19. Sequencing used peripheral blood. The gene calls are TRBV5-1 and TRBJ2-5; 8 nucleotides match TRBD1. The chain's CDR3 is CASSLDRGKTQYF. The CDR3 DNA follows: TGCGCCAGCAGCTTGGACAGGGGGAAGACCCAGTACTTC.